These T cell receptor beta chains were read from a single sample in a study of CD8+ T cells in alopecia areata. Profiled with immunoSEQ multiplex PCR; TCRdb holds only in-frame clones, not every one. The table includes about 200,000 clones, roughly 56% detected once. The sequenced sample was CD8+ T cells sorted from blood. The source of these receptors is a human donor in good health. CDR3s include the opening cysteine and the closing phenylalanine or tryptophan. The D gene is left open where the match is weak. Expanded clones are given a class, and other clones once, few, many or no size at all.

>TRBJ1-1|.|.|TRBV11-2
TGTGCCAGCAGCTTACAAGGGGAGGGCAGAAGAAGCTCTGAAGCTTTCTTT
CASSLQGEGRRSSEAFF
>TRBJ2-5|.|.|TRBV5-5
TGTGCCAGCAGCTTGGAACCGCAGGCATGGGAGACCCAGTACTTC
CASSLEPQAWETQYF
>TRBJ1-5|.|many|TRBV28
TGTGCCAGCAAGAGGGATAGCAATCAGCCCCAGCATTTT
CASKRDSNQPQHF
>TRBJ2-3|.|.|TRBV20-1
TGCAGTGCTACAGCAGATACGCAGTATTTT
CSATADTQYF
>TRBJ2-3|.|.|TRBV15
TGTGCCACCAGCAGAGAAGCTAGCACAGATACGCAGTATTTT
CATSREASTDTQYF
>TRBJ2-2|.|.|TRBV6-1
TGTGCCAGCAGTGAAGCGCCAGACACCGGGGAGCTGTTTTTT
CASSEAPDTGELFF
>TRBJ2-5|.|.|TRBV4-2
TGTGCCAGCAGCCAAGGGGGGCCGGAGACCCAGTACTTC
CASSQGGPETQYF
>TRBJ2-5|TRBD2|.|TRBV15
TGTGCCACCACCCTCGGGGGGGGCCAAGAGACCCAGTACTTC
CATTLGGGQETQYF
>TRBJ1-1|.|.|TRBV5-6
TGTGCCAGCAGCTCCCGGGGGAACACTGAAGCTTTCTTT
CASSSRGNTEAFF
>TRBJ2-6|.|few|TRBV5-1
TGCGCCAGCAGTCCGGGTTCTGGGGCCAACGTCCTGACTTTC
CASSPGSGANVLTF
>TRBJ2-7|TRBD2|.|TRBV19
TGTGCCAGTAGTATGACTAGCGCTACCTACGAGCAGTACTTC
CASSMTSATYEQYF
>TRBJ2-5|.|.|TRBV7-2
TGTGCCAGCAGGGGGACGCAAGAGACCCAGTACTTC
CASRGTQETQYF
>TRBJ2-7|.|few|TRBV29-1
TGCAGCGTTGTAGAGGATGGGACAAGCCTCGTGCACGAGCAGTACTTC
CSVVEDGTSLVHEQYF
>TRBJ1-1|.|few|TRBV4-1
TGCGCCAGCAGCCAAAGGGTGCCGAGGGGTAGCACTGAAGCTTTCTTT
CASSQRVPRGSTEAFF
>TRBJ2-5|.|few|TRBV29-1
TGCAGCGTTGAGATAGCGCGCGAGACCCAGTACTTC
CSVEIARETQYF
>TRBJ1-2|TRBD1|.|TRBV5-1
TGCGCCAGCAGCTCACGACAGGGGGCGAACTATGGCTACACCTTC
CASSSRQGANYGYTF
>TRBJ1-1|.|few|TRBV9
TGTGCCAGCAGCCCCCGCCCTGTGAACACTGAAGCTTTCTTT
CASSPRPVNTEAFF
>TRBJ1-1|.|.|TRBV29-1
TGCAGCGTCGCGGTGGAATTGGGGGCTTTCTTT
CSVAVELGAFF
>TRBJ2-2|.|.|TRBV30
TGTGCCTGGAGTGTACAAGCCAGGGTCAAGAACACCGGGGAGCTGTTTTTT
CAWSVQARVKNTGELFF
>TRBJ2-4|.|few|TRBV29-1
TGCAGCGTTGACGTGGAGGGGATAAACATTCAGTACTTC
CSVDVEGINIQYF
>TRBJ2-1|.|.|TRBV11-2
TGTGCCAGCAGCCCAGGACAGAGATACAATGAGCAGTTCTTC
CASSPGQRYNEQFF
>TRBJ1-1|.|once|TRBV9
TGTGCCAGCAGCGTAGAGTCGAACACTGAAGCTTTCTTT
CASSVESNTEAFF
>TRBJ1-1|.|.|TRBV28
TGTGCCATCAACCCGGACGGCAGTCTGAACACTGAAGCTTTCTTT
CAINPDGSLNTEAFF
>TRBJ2-7|.|.|TRBV30
TGTGCCTGGAGTGTATCGCGGCGCGAGCAGTACTTC
CAWSVSRREQYF
>TRBJ1-1|TRBD1|.|TRBV5-4
TGTGCCAGCACCCTCGAGACAGGGACCACTGAAGCTTTCTTT
CASTLETGTTEAFF
>TRBJ1-1|.|few|TRBV27
TGTGCCAGCAGTTCCCTAGGAGGGGACACTGAAGCTTTCTTT
CASSSLGGDTEAFF
>TRBJ1-5|.|.|TRBV27
TGTGCCAGCAGTGTGTCTTCCCGGGGACAGCCCCAGCATTTT
CASSVSSRGQPQHF
>TRBJ1-2|TRBD1|.|TRBV29-1
TGCAGCGTAGTCCCCAGCGGGACAGGCCTAAATAACTATGGCTACACCTTC
CSVVPSGTGLNNYGYTF
>TRBJ2-7|.|.|TRBV30
TGTGCCTGGAGTATCGCAGTCTCCTACGAGCAGTACTTC
CAWSIAVSYEQYF